The T cell receptor (beta chain) under discussion was sequenced for a study of OX40 agonist ivuxolimab in advanced cancers. The repertoire was sequenced with immunoSEQ multiplex PCR; TCRdb's copy has only in-frame clones and lacks some. The table shows around 82,000 clones, with about 88% occurring only once. CDR1 is PRHDT and CDR2 is FYEKMQ in the germline V gene (reference sequence). The CDR3 spans 16 residues. V lost 1 base and J lost 2, with 14 bases in between. Sequences were derived from CD4+ or CD8+ T cells sorted from blood, sampled in a trial of the OX40 agonist ivuxolimab. V usage is TRBV13 and J usage is TRBJ1-2, with a tentative D call TRBD1 (5 bases). This sequence was found in an adult with an advanced solid tumor such as melanoma, head and neck, liver or kidney cancer. The CDR3 DNA reads TGTGCCAGCAGCTTAGAGTCTGGGGAGGGGAACTATGGCTACACCTTC. It translates to CASSLESGEGNYGYTF.